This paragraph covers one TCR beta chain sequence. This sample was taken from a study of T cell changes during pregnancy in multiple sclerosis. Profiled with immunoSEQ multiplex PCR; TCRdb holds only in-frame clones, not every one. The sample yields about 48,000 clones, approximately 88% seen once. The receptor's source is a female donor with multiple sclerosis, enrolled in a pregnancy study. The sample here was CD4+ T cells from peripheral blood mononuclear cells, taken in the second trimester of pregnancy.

The DNA of the CDR3 is TGTGCCAGCAGCAACCGGGACAGGCCCTACGAGCAGTACTTC. Amino acids: CASSNRDRPYEQYF. The chain carries TRBV9 and TRBJ2-7, with 8 bases that match TRBD1. The CDR3 length is 14 residues. Germline V gene data show CDR1 as SGDLS and CDR2 as YYNGEE. V lost 4 bases, J lost 2 bases, and 5 bases stayed unmatched.